Here is one T cell receptor (beta chain) with its context. Its antigen is not known. The germline gives CDR1 MNHEY, CDR2 SVGEGT. The V segment lost 2 bases and the J segment 4 bases; nucleotides outside the gene matches: 13. The CDR3 contains 20 residues. TCRdb's table, derived via immunoSEQ multiplex PCR, lists solely in-frame clones and lacks some. The table has hundreds of thousands of clones, roughly 89% seen once; the top ten hold 2.5% to 3%. The sample originates from a study of Ad26.COV2.S vaccination and SARS-CoV-2 variants. Treatment indicated: 19 received Ad26.COV2.S at low or high dose, single or two shots; about 5 received placebo; per-sample allocation not given. Samples were taken on day 63 after the first vaccine or placebo injection. Study findings and constraints: Placebo recipients had lower spike-specific TCR breadth than vaccine recipients.

Sequenced material: peripheral blood, taken in a trial of Ad26.COV2.S vaccine versus placebo. The sequence came from a person between 18 and 65 years old who received the Ad26.COV2.S COVID-19 vaccine or a placebo. V is TRBV6-2 or TRBV6-3 and J is TRBJ2-3, with 15 bases aligning to TRBD2. DNA for the CDR3: TGTGCCAGCAGTTACGCGACCGGACTAGCGGGAGGGCCTAGGGCAGATACGCAGTATTTT. Protein sequence: CASSYATGLAGGPRADTQYF.